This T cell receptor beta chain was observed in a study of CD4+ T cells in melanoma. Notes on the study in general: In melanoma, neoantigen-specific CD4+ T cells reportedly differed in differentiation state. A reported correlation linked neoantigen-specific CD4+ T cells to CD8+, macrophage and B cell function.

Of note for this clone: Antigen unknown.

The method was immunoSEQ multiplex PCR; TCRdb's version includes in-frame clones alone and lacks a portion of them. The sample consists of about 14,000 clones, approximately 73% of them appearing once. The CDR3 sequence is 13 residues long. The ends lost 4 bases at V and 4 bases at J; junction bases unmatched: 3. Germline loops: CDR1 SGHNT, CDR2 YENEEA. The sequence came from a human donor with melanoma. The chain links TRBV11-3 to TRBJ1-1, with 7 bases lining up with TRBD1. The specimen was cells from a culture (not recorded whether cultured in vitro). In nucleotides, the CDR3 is TGTGCCAGCAGCTCAGGGGGTGGCACTGAAGCTTTCTTT. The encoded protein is CASSSGGGTEAFF.